Below are 5 T cell receptor beta chains sequenced from a single sample in a study of blood T cell repertoires in COVID-19. TCRdb keeps only in-frame clones here, not all; method: immunoSEQ multiplex PCR. In the table there are 350,000 to 450,000 clones, more than 75% of which are singletons. Sequencing was performed on PBMCs or T cells enriched from blood (not recorded which). All receptors derive from a man aged 40-49 years in a cohort exposed to, infected with or recovered from COVID-19 (not recorded which).

The chain employs TRBV30 and TRBJ1-2; 12 bases are shared with TRBD1. CDR3 length equals 15 residues. Germline CDR1 reads GTSNPN; CDR2 reads SVGIG (reference sequence). V was clipped by 2 bases and J by 7 bases; unmatched bases: 8. In DNA, the CDR3 is TGTGCCTGGAGTTACAAGGGACAGGGGGCGGTTGGCTACACCTTC. It yields the protein CAWSYKGQGAVGYTF.

Written as DNA, the CDR3 is TGTGCCAGCAATAAGGACAGGGACTATGGCTACACCTTC. As protein: CASNKDRDYGYTF. The chain couples TRBV6-5 to TRBJ1-2; 8 nucleotides agree with TRBD1. Germline CDR1 reads MNHEY; CDR2 reads SVGAGI. J gave up 3 bases and V 7 bases, and 4 bases lay outside the gene matches. This CDR3 is 13 amino acids long.

The rearrangement links TRBV18 to TRBJ2-1; 7 bases line up with TRBD2. Germline CDR1 KGHSH, CDR2 LQKENI. V trimming: 5 bases; J trimming: 3 bases; junction bases outside the gene matches: 7. The CDR3 has 15 amino acids. CDR3 sequence reads: CASSAPGTNYNEQFF. The DNA for the CDR3 is TGTGCCAGCTCAGCCCCCGGGACTAACTACAATGAGCAGTTCTTC.

V usage is TRBV4-2 and J usage is TRBJ2-7, with 10 bases identical to TRBD1. The CDR3 runs to 16 residues. Looked up from germline, CDR1 is LGHNA and CDR2 is YNFKEQ. V lost 4 bases and J lost 4; bases outside the gene matches: 10. The CDR3 DNA reads as TGTGCCAGCAGCCCACCACCGGGACAGGGGTGGTACGAGCAGTACTTC. Its protein product is CASSPPPGQGWYEQYF.

This chain connects TRBV3-1 (or the pseudogene TRBV3-2) to TRBJ2-7, with 10 bases fitting TRBD1. This CDR3 region has 15 residues. From germline, CDR1 is LGHDT and CDR2 YNNKEL (reference sequence). V shed 4 bases and J 3 bases; nucleotides not matched to a gene: 6. CDR3: CASSRPGQGSYEQYF. The CDR3 nucleotides are TGTGCCAGCAGCCGACCGGGACAGGGGAGCTACGAGCAGTACTTC.